The 13 T cell receptor beta chains listed next were all sequenced from one sample in a study of control samples from healthy donors and cancer patients. Some clones are missing from TCRdb's copy, which holds only in-frame ones; the method was immunoSEQ multiplex PCR. The profile covers some 150,000 clones, with about nine tenths appearing a single time and over 4.5% taken by the ten largest. Sample: blood. The receptor set was obtained from a man under 40 in good health.

The chain joins TRBV6-2 or TRBV6-3 to TRBJ1-2, with D unclear. This CDR3 region has 14 residues. V lost 0 bases and J lost 5, with 10 bases in between. Germline loops: CDR1 MNHEY, CDR2 SVGEGT. The CDR3 here is CASSYSILTYGYTF. DNA of the CDR3: TGTGCCAGCAGTTACTCGATTTTGACGTATGGCTACACCTTC.

The rearrangement links TRBV3-1 (or the pseudogene TRBV3-2) to TRBJ2-7, with TRBD2 matching over 8 bases. Trimming removed 3 bases from V and 5 bases from J; junction bases left unmatched: 12. Germline V gene sequence: CDR1 LGHDT, CDR2 YNNKEL (reference sequence). The CDR3 sequence is 16 residues long. In nucleotides, the CDR3 is TGTGCCAGCAGCCACAGCCGGAGCGGGGGCGCTGACGAGCAGTACTTC. Protein product: CASSHSRSGGADEQYF.

V usage is TRBV24-1 and J usage is TRBJ2-7, with 10 bases fitting TRBD2. This CDR3 has 13 residues. In germline, CDR1 is KGHDR, CDR2 SFDVKD. V gave up 5 bases and J gave up 5 bases; unmatched junction bases: 2. The CDR3 protein is CATSASGRDEQYF. DNA for the CDR3: TGTGCCACCAGTGCGAGCGGGAGGGACGAGCAGTACTTC.

The V call is TRBV12-3 or TRBV12-4, the J call TRBJ2-1; 9 positions match TRBD1. V lost 7 bases and J lost 10; bases outside the gene matches: 5. The CDR3 sequence is 12 residues long. CDR3 region: CASTTGGREQFF. CDR3 nucleotides: TGTGCCAGCACAACAGGGGGCAGAGAGCAGTTCTTC.

The chain joins TRBV10-2 to TRBJ2-1; D is uncertain. In germline, CDR1 is WSHSY, CDR2 SAAADI. Trimming shortened V by 6 bases and J by 4 bases, and 7 bases separated the two germline ends. CDR3 length: 12 amino acids. The CDR3 reads CASSAKYNEQFF. CDR3 bases: TGCGCCAGCAGCGCCAAATACAATGAGCAGTTCTTC.

The V and J genes are TRBV5-1 and TRBJ2-2; D may correspond to TRBD1 or TRBD2 (5 bases each). Germline CDR1 reads SGHRS; CDR2 reads YFSETQ. With 7 bases removed from V and 0 bases from J, the gap between germline ends came to 10 bases. The CDR3 has 14 residues. The CDR3 sequence: CASGGPANTGELFF. CDR3 nucleotide sequence: TGCGCCAGCGGGGGACCAGCGAACACCGGGGAGCTGTTTTTT.

This clone was detected a few times. This chain uses TRBV9 with TRBJ1-1; TRBD1 agrees at 7 bases. The CDR3 totals 15 residues. With 3 bases clipped from V and 6 bases from J, the junction kept 11 bases outside the gene matches. The germline V gene has CDR1 SGDLS and CDR2 YYNGEE. CDR3 nucleotide sequence: TGTGCCAGCAGCGGTCACAGGGGCGATGTTTCTGAAGCTTTCTTT. Translated, it gives CASSGHRGDVSEAFF.

The CDR3 is CASKSTSGQETQYF. The CDR3, as DNA: TGTGCCAGCAAGTCCACTAGCGGCCAAGAGACCCAGTACTTC. This chain connects TRBV2 to TRBJ2-5; 8 bases align to TRBD2. This CDR3 region has 14 residues. Germline CDR1 and CDR2: SNHLY and FYNNEI. V lost 7 bases, J lost 1 base, and 5 bases stayed unmatched.

V usage is TRBV5-1 and J usage is TRBJ2-7; no clear D. V was pared by 3 bases and J by 2 bases, with 12 bases between. Germline CDR1 reads SGHRS; CDR2 reads YFSETQ. This CDR3 contains 14 residues. The CDR3 spells CASSYENPTYEQYF. CDR3 sequence (DNA): TGCGCCAGCAGCTACGAGAACCCCACCTACGAGCAGTACTTC. Drawing the rest from reference TRBV5-1 and TRBJ2-7, the complete variable domain is KAGVTQTPRYLIKTRGQQVTLSCSPISGHRSVSWYQQTPGQGLQFLFEYFSETQRNKGNFPGRFSGRQFSNSRSEMNVSTLELGDSALYLCASSYENPTYEQYFGPGTRLTVT.

The chain has TRBV7-8 and TRBJ1-2; D may be TRBD1 (5 bases). Germline V gives CDR1 SGHVS, CDR2 FQNEAQ. V lost 1 base, J lost 7 bases, and 22 bases lay in between. The CDR3 runs to 17 residues. CDR3 nucleotides: TGTGCCAGCAGCTTAGGCAGGCGACGGGGGAAAATTGGTGGCTACACCTTC. It codes for CASSLGRRRGKIGGYTF.

This clone was seen a handful of times. The chain's CDR3 is CASSLAADTQYF. CDR3 sequence (DNA): TGTGCCAGCAGCTTGGCCGCAGATACGCAGTATTTT. The rearrangement uses TRBV5-4 and TRBJ2-3; D remains unclear. V lost 0 bases and J lost 4, with 3 bases in between. The CDR3 has 12 residues. CDR1 and CDR2 from the germline V gene are SGHNT and YYREEE (reference sequence). The variable domain in full, with the rest retrieved from reference TRBV5-4 and TRBJ2-3, is ETGVTQSPTHLIKTRGQQVTLRCSSQSGHNTVSWYQQALGQGPQFIFQYYREEENGRGNFPPRFSGLQFPNYSSELNVNALELDDSALYLCASSLAADTQYFGPGTRLTVL.

The chain joins TRBV2 to TRBJ1-2, with TRBD1 identical over 9 bases. V trimming: 5 bases; J trimming: 1 base; junction bases outside the gene matches: 5. The germline V gene encodes CDR1 SNHLY and CDR2 FYNNEI. The CDR3 is made up of 15 amino acids. CDR3 sequence reads: CASSRDRADNYGYTF. In DNA, the CDR3 is TGTGCCAGCAGTCGGGACAGGGCCGATAACTATGGCTACACCTTC.

The chain joins TRBV27 to TRBJ2-7; D tentatively reads TRBD1 or TRBD2 (6 bases each). The CDR3 totals 13 residues. From germline, CDR1 is MNHEY and CDR2 SMNVEV (reference sequence). V lost 8 bases and J lost 5, with 16 bases in between. CDR3 region: CASAQGTLHEQYF. The CDR3 DNA sequence: TGTGCCAGCGCTCAGGGGACTTTGCACGAGCAGTACTTC.